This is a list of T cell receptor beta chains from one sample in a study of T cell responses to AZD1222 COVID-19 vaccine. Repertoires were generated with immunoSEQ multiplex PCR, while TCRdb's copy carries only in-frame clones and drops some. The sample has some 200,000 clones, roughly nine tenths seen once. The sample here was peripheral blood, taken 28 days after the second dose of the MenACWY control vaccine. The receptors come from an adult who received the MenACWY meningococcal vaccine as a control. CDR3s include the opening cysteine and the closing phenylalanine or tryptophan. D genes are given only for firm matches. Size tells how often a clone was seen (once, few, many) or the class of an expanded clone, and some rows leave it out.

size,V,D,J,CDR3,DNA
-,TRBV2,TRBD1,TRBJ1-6,CASSYETGRNSPLHF,TGTGCCAGCAGCTACGAGACAGGGCGCAATTCACCCCTCCACTTT
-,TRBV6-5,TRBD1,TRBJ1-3,CASSYPGTGLGNTIYF,TGTGCCAGCAGTTACCCCGGGACAGGGCTAGGAAACACCATATATTTT
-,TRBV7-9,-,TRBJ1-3,CAIKYISGNTIYF,TGTGCCATCAAATATATCTCTGGAAACACCATATATTTT
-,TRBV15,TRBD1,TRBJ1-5,CATSTGGYNQPQHF,TGTGCCACCAGTACAGGGGGTTACAATCAGCCCCAGCATTTT
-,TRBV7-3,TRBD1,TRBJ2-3,CASSLGQGNTDTQYF,TGTGCCAGCAGCTTAGGACAGGGGAACACAGATACGCAGTATTTT
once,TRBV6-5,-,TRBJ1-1,CASSYGRGTEAFF,TGTGCCAGCAGTTATGGAAGGGGTACTGAAGCTTTCTTT
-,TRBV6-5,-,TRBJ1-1,CASTQQGPTEAFF,TGTGCCAGCACACAACAGGGACCCACTGAAGCTTTCTTT
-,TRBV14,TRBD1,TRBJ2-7,CASSPRTGFGEQYF,TGTGCCAGCAGCCCCAGGACAGGGTTCGGCGAGCAGTACTTC
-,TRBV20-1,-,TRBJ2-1,CSATLANEQFF,TGCAGTGCTACCCTAGCGAATGAGCAGTTCTTC
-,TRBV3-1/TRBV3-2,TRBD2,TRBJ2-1,CASSRPPAGANEQFF,TGTGCCAGCAGCCGCCCCCCAGCGGGAGCCAATGAGCAGTTCTTC
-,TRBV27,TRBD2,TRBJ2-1,CASSPTRGLAGANEQFF,TGTGCCAGCAGTCCCACCCGGGGACTAGCGGGAGCCAATGAGCAGTTCTTC
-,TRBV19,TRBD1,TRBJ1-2,CASSIEGRGRGLINYGYTF,TGTGCCAGTAGTATAGAGGGGAGGGGCAGGGGGCTTATAAACTATGGCTACACCTTC
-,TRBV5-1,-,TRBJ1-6,CASSLEGNSPLHF,TGCGCCAGCAGCTTGGAGGGCAATTCACCCCTCCACTTT
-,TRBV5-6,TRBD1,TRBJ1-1,CASSRPSDRGTEAFF,TGTGCCAGCAGCCGACCGTCTGACAGGGGGACTGAAGCTTTCTTT
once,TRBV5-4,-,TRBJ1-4,CASSSDAGGTNEKLFF,TGTGCCAGCAGCTCGGACGCGGGGGGTACTAATGAAAAACTGTTTTTT
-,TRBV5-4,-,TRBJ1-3,CASSLWSSGNTIYF,TGTGCCAGCAGCTTGTGGAGCTCTGGAAACACCATATATTTT
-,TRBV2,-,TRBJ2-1,CASSRTAAYNEQFF,TGTGCCAGCAGTAGAACGGCGGCATACAATGAGCAGTTCTTC